This T cell receptor beta chain was obtained from a study of glioma-infiltrating T cells after dendritic cell vaccination. Measured with immunoSEQ multiplex PCR; TCRdb has only the in-frame clones, and not every one. Of about 82,000 clones detected, 85% to 90% appear once; the ten largest clones hold 3% to 4%. The CDR3 length is 13 residues. Per the germline V gene, CDR1 is SNHLY and CDR2 is FYNNEI. Trimming took 4 bases from V and 5 from J, leaving 8 bases between them. The sample consisted of blood, taken before dendritic cell vaccination. This chain uses TRBV2 with TRBJ2-2, with TRBD1 as a possible D gene (5 bases). The sequence derives from a human donor with glioblastoma. The CDR3 loop is CASSAQGTGELFF. In DNA form, the CDR3 reads TGTGCCAGCAGTGCGCAGGGAACCGGGGAGCTGTTTTTT.